One and the same sample provided the 11 T cell receptor beta chains below, sequenced in a study of shared clonotypes between healthy human individuals. This table comes from immunoSEQ multiplex PCR, and its TCRdb copy is limited to in-frame clones, with some not included. The sample carries roughly 640,000 clones, around 97% recorded once. The source material was naive CD4+ T cells sorted from blood. The subset was: CD45RA+ positively selected. Receptor source: a woman aged 25 to 45 in good health.

The V call is TRBV19, the J call TRBJ1-5; weak D call: TRBD1 (6 bases). The germline gives CDR1 LNHDA, CDR2 SQIVND (reference sequence). V was trimmed by 0 bases and J by 14 bases, leaving 14 bases between them. CDR3 length: 13 amino acids. CDR3 nucleotide sequence: TGTGCCAGTAGTATAGATCCGTGGGGGGCCGAGCATTTT. Its translation is CASSIDPWGAEHF.

The rearrangement joins TRBV30 to TRBJ1-5; perhaps TRBD1 as D (5 bases). The V end lost 0 bases, the J end lost 2 bases, and 14 bases lay between the germline ends. In germline, CDR1 is GTSNPN, CDR2 SVGIG (reference sequence). CDR3 size: 16 residues. The CDR3 sequence: CAWSVPPGDGNQPQHF. CDR3 sequence (DNA): TGTGCCTGGAGTGTCCCCCCGGGGGACGGCAATCAGCCCCAGCATTTT.

The V gene is TRBV11-2, the J gene TRBJ2-3; 12 nucleotides align to TRBD2. Losses at the gene ends were 5 bases for V and 2 bases for J; bases not matched to a gene: 14. The CDR3 spans 19 residues. Germline CDR1 and CDR2: SGHAT and FQNNGV. The CDR3 nucleotides are TGTGCCAGCAGCGTAACTAGCGGGAGGCAGGGGGGCAACACAGATACGCAGTATTTT. It is translated as CASSVTSGRQGGNTDTQYF.

This chain joins TRBV4-1 and TRBJ1-3; D remains ambiguous. The germline V gene has CDR1 MGHRA and CDR2 YSYEKL. This CDR3 region has 16 residues. Trimming left V 0 bases short and J 4 bases short, with 13 bases between. Written as DNA, the CDR3 is TGCGCCAGCAGCCAAGAGGCATATGCCTTGGGAAACACCATATATTTT. It translates to CASSQEAYALGNTIYF.

This clone was detected once. V and J are TRBV5-1 and TRBJ2-7; 16 bases line up with TRBD2. The CDR3 runs 17 residues. V shed 4 bases and J 6 bases; nucleotides not matched to a gene: 10. Germline V gene sequence: CDR1 SGHRS, CDR2 YFSETQ. The CDR3 DNA reads as TGCGCCAGCAGCCGGGGACTAGCGGGAGGGGATCCCTTCGAGCAGTACTTC. Amino acid sequence: CASSRGLAGGDPFEQYF.

The V and J genes are TRBV19 and TRBJ1-1; no firm D call. From germline, CDR1 is LNHDA and CDR2 SQIVND (reference sequence). V lost 0 bases and J lost 2, with 7 bases in between. The CDR3 runs to 14 residues. CDR3 sequence reads: CASSIDDKNTEAFF. The CDR3 region has the DNA TGTGCCAGTAGTATAGATGACAAAAACACTGAAGCTTTCTTT.

This chain uses TRBV9 with TRBJ2-1; no clear D. Germline values: CDR1 SGDLS, CDR2 YYNGEE. This CDR3 region has 15 residues. V was shortened by 3 bases and J by 0 bases, with 10 bases between the two germline ends. The CDR3 sequence: CASSEYHSSYNEQFF. CDR3 bases: TGTGCCAGCAGCGAATATCACAGCTCCTACAATGAGCAGTTCTTC.

V and J are TRBV5-5 and TRBJ2-1, with D possibly TRBD2 on 5 matching bases. The CDR3 has 17 residues. Trimming left V 0 bases short and J 4 bases short, with 17 bases between. From germline, CDR1 is SGHKS and CDR2 YYEKEE (reference sequence). CDR3: CASSLAVRGSTYNEQFF. The CDR3 DNA reads as TGTGCCAGCAGCTTGGCGGTTCGGGGATCTACTTACAATGAGCAGTTCTTC.

This chain connects TRBV4-2 to TRBJ1-5, with 7 bases identical to TRBD1. Germline CDR1 LGHNA, CDR2 YNFKEQ. CDR3 length equals 16 residues. V dropped 5 bases and J dropped 1; count of bases not matched to a gene: 8. The CDR3 loop reads CASSFSGGQSNQPQHF. CDR3 nucleotide sequence: TGTGCCAGCAGCTTTTCAGGGGGACAGAGCAATCAGCCCCAGCATTTT.

The chain recombines TRBV28 with TRBJ1-6; D might be TRBD1 (5 bases). With 6 bases removed from V and 12 bases from J, the gap between germline ends came to 9 bases. Per germline, CDR1 MDHEN and CDR2 SYDVKM. The CDR3 runs 11 residues. This CDR3 is CASRGEGPLHF. The CDR3 nucleotides are TGTGCCAGCAGGGGGGAGGGACCCCTCCACTTT. Using reference TRBV28 and TRBJ1-6 for the parts outside the CDR3, the full variable domain is DVKVTQSSRYLVKRTGEKVFLECVQDMDHENMFWYRQDPGLGLRLIYFSYDVKMKEKGDIPEGYSVSREKKERFSLILESASTNQTSMYLCASRGEGPLHFGNGTRLTVT.

The chain recombines TRBV27 with TRBJ1-2, with D maybe TRBD1 (5 bases). CDR3 length equals 14 residues. Germline CDR1 reads MNHEY; CDR2 reads SMNVEV (reference sequence). Trimming took 3 bases from V and 6 from J, leaving 14 bases between them. The CDR3 region has the DNA TGTGCCAGCAGTTTGCGAAGCAGGGTTCATGGCTACACCTTC. It yields the protein CASSLRSRVHGYTF.